This record looks at one T cell receptor (beta chain) sequence and its context. The antigen is not known. This sample is part of a study of shared clonotypes between healthy human individuals. General study points: Estimated richness was generally greater in naive than memory subsets. Of the naive CD4 clonotypes, around 4.9% were shared across a handful of donors.

A roughly 200 ng quantity of DNA, tens of thousands of T cell genomes, went into the sorted-subset replicate PCRs. Methods used by the authors: ImmunoSEQ junction-only sequences lacked quality scores, so their filtering differed. Only in-frame clones appear in the TCRdb table, and some are missing; sequencing was by immunoSEQ multiplex PCR. V and J calls and clone size are those listed in that table; D and trimming were worked out from the DNA. The data hold approximately 740,000 clones, with over 65% observed a single time. Germline CDR1 SGHVS, CDR2 FNYEAQ. CDR3 size: 16 residues. Trimming stripped 5 bases from V and 5 bases from J, with 21 bases between.

The V and J genes are TRBV7-6 and TRBJ1-2, with a tentative D call TRBD1 (5 bases). The receptor's source is a woman aged 25 to 39 in good health. Material: memory CD4+ T cells sorted from blood. Subset defined: CD45RA-negative fraction. The chain's CDR3 is CASSPEALTVPYGYTF. The CDR3 DNA follows: TGTGCCAGCAGCCCCGAGGCCCTGACAGTCCCGTATGGCTACACCTTC.